These 9 T cell receptor beta chains share one sample of origin, sequenced in a study of T cells after yellow fever vaccination. TCRdb used MiXCR to reprocess the 5' RACE reads, holding one entry per CDR3 protein. The sample carries approximately 450,000 distinct CDR3 sequences, around 20% recorded once. This sample comprised PBMCs, obtained before the yellow fever booster vaccination. The receptors derive from a man younger than 30 who received the YFV17D yellow fever vaccine.

J is TRBJ2-1 and V is TRBV12-3 or TRBV12-4, with D maybe TRBD2 (6 bases). The CDR3 has 13 residues. Trimming took 7 bases from V and 7 from J, leaving 14 bases between them. For the CDR3, the DNA is TGTGCCAGCATGGAGGGGAAGTTTAATGAGCAGTTCTTC. Protein product: CASMEGKFNEQFF.

The V and J genes are TRBV7-6 and TRBJ2-5; D is unresolved. The germline V and J ends were trimmed by 2 bases and 4 bases, with 14 bases remaining between them. Per the germline V gene, CDR1 is SGHVS and CDR2 is FNYEAQ. This CDR3 has 15 amino acids. This CDR3 reads CASSLSVGGRETQYF. CDR3 nucleotides: TGTGCCAGCAGCTTATCGGTTGGTGGTCGAGAGACCCAGTACTTC.

This sequence joins TRBV6-5 and TRBJ2-7; D remains unclear. Germline CDR1 MNHEY, CDR2 SVGAGI. Trimming removed 2 bases from V and 5 bases from J, with 13 bases in between. The CDR3 consists of 14 residues. This chain's CDR3 is CASSYGREWDEQYF. CDR3 sequence (DNA): TGTGCCAGCAGTTACGGTAGGGAATGGGACGAGCAGTACTTC.

This clonotype has only a few counts. V usage is TRBV18 and J usage is TRBJ1-1, with TRBD1 identical over 8 bases. CDR3 length: 14 amino acids. The trim removed 6 bases at V and 5 bases at J, leaving 8 bases unmatched. Germline assignment: CDR1 KGHSH and CDR2 LQKENI. In DNA, the CDR3 is TGTGCCAGCTCCCCTCCCAGGGGGCGGACTGAAGCTTTCTTT. It specifies CASSPPRGRTEAFF.

V is TRBV13 and J is TRBJ1-6, with 7 bases aligning to TRBD1. Trimming took 6 bases from V and 13 from J; bases not matched to a gene: 9. Germline lookup yields CDR1 PRHDT and CDR2 FYEKMQ (reference sequence). The CDR3 contains 13 residues. In DNA form, the CDR3 reads TGTGCCAGCAGATCCTCAGGGGGTGTGCCCCTCCACTTT. Its protein product is CASRSSGGVPLHF. Supplemented by reference TRBV13 and TRBJ1-6, the full variable domain reads AAGVIQSPRHLIKEKRETATLKCYPIPRHDTVYWYQQGPGQDPQFLISFYEKMQSDKGSIPDRFSAQQFSDYHSELNMSSLELGDSALYFCASRSSGGVPLHFGNGTRLTVT.

This clonotype has ten or more counts. The V gene is TRBV7-2, the J gene TRBJ2-1, with TRBD1 matching over 7 bases. After removal of 5 bases from V and 14 bases from J, the junction contained 6 bases not matched to a gene. This CDR3 contains 11 residues. CDR1 is SGHTA, CDR2 FQGNSA, per germline. The CDR3 is CASSQRQGKFF. Here the CDR3 DNA reads TGTGCCAGCAGCCAGAGACAGGGCAAGTTCTTC.

CDR3 residues: CASSYGGAYNEQFF. CDR3 nucleotide sequence: TGTGCCAGCAGTTATGGGGGGGCTTACAATGAGCAGTTCTTC. V and J are TRBV6-2 or TRBV6-3 and TRBJ2-1; a weak D match, TRBD2 (7 bases). The CDR3 extends over 14 amino acids. The germline gives CDR1 MNHEY, CDR2 SVGEGT. Trimming left V 3 bases short and J 4 bases short, with 10 bases between.

Details on this clonotype: The junction shows a germline mismatch at one end, possibly a read error. V is TRBV4-3 and J is TRBJ2-5; D gene ambiguous. Germline V gene sequence: CDR1 LGHNA, CDR2 YSLEER. This CDR3 contains 15 residues. CDR3 DNA: TGCGCCAGCAGCCAAGACCGGACGCGCCAAGTGACCCAGTACTTC. This gives the protein CASSQDRTRQVTQYF.

The V and J genes are TRBV2 and TRBJ1-6; D unclear. The V end was cut by 4 bases, the J end by 8 bases, with 9 bases between. The germline V gene has CDR1 SNHLY and CDR2 FYNNEI. CDR3 length equals 13 residues. This CDR3 reads CASSGEGDSPLHF. CDR3 nucleotide sequence: TGTGCCAGCAGTGGGGAGGGAGATTCACCCCTCCACTTT.